This TCR beta chain was documented in a study of T-cell memory formation after mild COVID-19. Overall study context: The TCR clusters were mostly specific to one donor. Points from the study as a whole: Shrinking CD4+ clones were chiefly CM and EM; CD8+ ones were chiefly EMRA. Day 15 to 85 contracting clones showed balanced CD4/CD8; later expanders leaned CD4+.

Concerning this clonotype: What it binds is not known.

Germline CDR1 is LGHDT and CDR2 is YNNKEL (reference sequence). J was trimmed by 1 base and V by 6 bases; bases with no gene match: 21. The CDR3 length is 20 residues. TCRdb reprocessed the 5' RACE reads via MiXCR and lists one record per CDR3 protein. The data contain 150,000 to 200,000 distinct CDR3 sequences, roughly 13% of them singletons. Sequencing was done on a sample of PBMCs or a T cell subset sorted from them (not recorded which). This sequence joins TRBV3-1 and TRBJ2-1; 7 positions match TRBD1. This TCR was sampled from a man younger than 30 who had mild COVID-19 (a few samples of this study predate the infection). Cell type and time point are not known. Here the CDR3 reads CASSPNAPGQLPLSYNEQFF. The CDR3 region has the DNA TGTGCCAGCAGTCCAAACGCGCCGGGACAGTTACCCCTATCCTACAATGAGCAGTTCTTC.